Described below is a single T cell receptor (beta chain) sequence and its context. The CDR3 covers 15 residues. Germline-derived CDR1 and CDR2 are LNHDA and SQIVND (reference sequence). V was pared by 5 bases and J by 5 bases, with 10 bases of the junction left unmatched. Method: immunoSEQ multiplex PCR; TCRdb's copy keeps in-frame clones and lacks some. The sample shows 69,000 or so clones, approximately 83% of them seen only once. The sample belongs to a study of OX40 agonist ivuxolimab in advanced cancers. Patients with a history of autoimmune disease or on systemic immunosuppression were excluded.

Sequences were derived from CD4+ or CD8+ T cells sorted from blood, sampled in a trial of the OX40 agonist ivuxolimab. The sequence was obtained from an adult with an advanced solid tumor such as melanoma, head and neck, liver or kidney cancer. The V call is TRBV19, the J call TRBJ2-7, with TRBD1 matching 9 bases. The CDR3: CASSPGTGFSHEQYF. CDR3 DNA sequence: TGTGCCAGTAGTCCCGGGACAGGGTTTTCCCACGAGCAGTACTTC.